Presented here are 18 T cell receptor beta chains from one specimen sequenced in a study of vaccination and CD4 T cells after COVID-19. The treatment here: approximately 11-day PBMC culture with coronavirus spike peptide pools or control peptides (ViraFEST assay). The collection of CD4+ T cells from the unexposed donor took place before the COVID-19 pandemic (2011-2018). The Oncomine TCR Beta short-read assay was what sequenced the DNA obtained from cultured CD4+ T cells. Genomic DNA was extracted from cultured CD4+ T cells. In TCRdb, the PCR reads were re-called with MiXCR into one record per CDR3 protein. There are 9,500 to 13,000 distinct CDR3 sequences in the sample; around 30% occur only once, and around 13% lies in the top ten. These TCRs are of unknown antigen specificity. Sequenced input: CD4+ T cells from blood, cultured in vitro. These receptors were obtained from a human donor in good health.

This clonotype showed up just a few times. This sequence joins TRBV27 and TRBJ1-6; unclear D gene. In germline, CDR1 is MNHEY, CDR2 SMNVEV (reference sequence). The V and J ends lost 7 bases and 7 bases respectively, with 17 bases between them. The CDR3 runs 15 residues. The CDR3 is CASTVAPDPNSPLHF. The CDR3 region has the DNA TGTGCCAGCACCGTCGCACCGGACCCAAATTCACCCCTCCACTTT.

This chain joins TRBV5-1 and TRBJ2-1; a weak D match, TRBD1 (6 bases). This CDR3 contains 15 residues. V shed 0 bases and J shed 5 bases, with 12 bases lying between them. CDR1 and CDR2 from the germline V gene are SGHRS and YFSETQ. CDR3 nucleotide sequence: TGCGCCAGCAGCTTGGGAACAGGGAGAGACAATGAGCAGTTCTTC. Translated, it gives CASSLGTGRDNEQFF.

The chain employs TRBV11-3 and TRBJ2-1; D ambiguous. V was pared by 5 bases and J by 8 bases, with 10 bases between. Germline values: CDR1 SGHNT, CDR2 YENEEA. CDR3 size: 12 residues. CDR3 sequence reads: CASSGQGHEQFF. DNA for the CDR3: TGTGCCAGCAGCGGCCAAGGCCATGAGCAGTTCTTC.

Only a few counts were recorded for this clonotype. CDR3 in amino acids: CASSLTQNYGYTF. The CDR3 DNA follows: TGTGCCAGCAGCTTAACACAGAACTATGGCTACACCTTC. The chain combines TRBV7-8 with TRBJ1-2; D remains unclear. V was clipped by 2 bases and J by 2 bases, with 6 bases between them. The CDR3 length is 13 residues. Germline CDR1 and CDR2: SGHVS and FQNEAQ.

The gene calls are TRBV12-3 or TRBV12-4 and TRBJ2-1; no clear D. Trimming removed 4 bases at V and 5 bases at J, with 18 bases between. This CDR3 contains 16 residues. CDR3 loop: CASSYLAWDLDNEQFF. CDR3 DNA: TGTGCCAGCAGTTACCTGGCGTGGGATTTAGACAATGAGCAGTTCTTC.

In DNA form, the CDR3 reads TGTGCCAGTAGTAACCGCCGGGGGGAGGGGAGGAACGAGCAGTACTTC. As protein: CASSNRRGEGRNEQYF. V and J are TRBV19 and TRBJ2-7, with 7 bases aligning to TRBD2. V shed 4 bases, J shed 5 bases, and the junction held 14 bases outside the gene matches. Germline lookup yields CDR1 LNHDA and CDR2 SQIVND (reference sequence). CDR3 length: 16 residues.

This rearrangement joins TRBV4-1 to TRBJ1-2; TRBD1 matches at 8 bases. Trimming took 6 bases from V and 4 from J; bases not matched to a gene: 10. The CDR3 has 15 amino acids. CDR1 and CDR2 from the germline V gene are MGHRA and YSYEKL. DNA of the CDR3: TGCGCCAGCAGACCGGACAGGGTAGGATTCTATGGCTACACCTTC. Translation: CASRPDRVGFYGYTF.

The J gene is TRBJ2-1, the V gene TRBV28; 11 bases match TRBD1. The V segment lost 4 bases and the J segment 6 bases; nucleotides outside the gene matches: 8. Germline loops: CDR1 MDHEN, CDR2 SYDVKM. The CDR3 is 16 residues long. CDR3 in DNA: TGTGCCAGCAGTTCGTACGGGACAGGGGGTCGCAATGAGCAGTTCTTC. Its protein is CASSSYGTGGRNEQFF.

This clonotype was observed a few times. V is TRBV20-1 and J is TRBJ2-2; D not resolved. The CDR3 length is 12 residues. Trimming took 6 bases from V and 1 from J, leaving 6 bases between them. Per the germline V gene, CDR1 is DFQATT and CDR2 is SNEGSKA (reference sequence). CDR3 DNA sequence: TGCAGTGCCAGATGGAACACCGGGGAGCTGTTTTTT. Residues: CSARWNTGELFF.

V is TRBV27 and J is TRBJ2-7; TRBD1 is a possible D gene (6 bases). CDR1 and CDR2 (germline): MNHEY, SMNVEV (reference sequence). The CDR3 consists of 13 residues. Trimming removed 5 bases from V and 2 bases from J, with 10 bases in between. DNA for the CDR3: TGTGCCAGCAGTCTACAGGGACCCTACGAGCAGTACTTC. It specifies CASSLQGPYEQYF.

V and J are TRBV12-5 and TRBJ1-1; weak D call: TRBD1 (5 bases). V was cut by 4 bases and J by 9 bases, with 21 bases left in between. This CDR3 region has 15 residues. Germline V lookup: CDR1 LGHNT, CDR2 FRNRAP. CDR3 region: CASGSTTGPGGKAFF. DNA for the CDR3: TGTGCTAGTGGTTCCACCACCGGGCCCGGGGGTAAAGCTTTCTTT.

This clonotype is hyperexpanded by share. The chain uses TRBV7-9 and TRBJ2-5, with a tentative D call TRBD1 (6 bases). The CDR3 is made up of 15 amino acids. The V gene's germline CDR1 is SEHNR and CDR2 FQNEAQ (reference sequence). V lost 5 bases and J lost 1, with 14 bases in between. The CDR3 DNA is TGTGCCAGCAGCCCTCACGACAGGATCCAAGAGACCCAGTACTTC. It encodes CASSPHDRIQETQYF.

The chain is built from TRBV7-3 and TRBJ2-3; 10 nucleotides align to TRBD2. CDR3 size: 14 residues. CDR1 SGHTA and CDR2 FQGTGA come from the germline V gene. V trimming: 5 bases; J trimming: 3 bases; junction bases outside the gene matches: 2. In nucleotides, the CDR3 is TGTGCCAGCAGCCCACTAGCGGGGACAGATACGCAGTATTTT. Translating it yields CASSPLAGTDTQYF.

The genes are TRBV27 and TRBJ2-1; TRBD2 matches 12 bases. V lost 6 bases to trimming and J lost 9 bases; unmatched junction nucleotides: 3. The CDR3 contains 13 residues. Germline CDR1 MNHEY, CDR2 SMNVEV (reference sequence). CDR3 nucleotide sequence: TGTGCCAGCAGGAAACTAGCGGGAGGTGAGCAGTTCTTC. Its protein is CASRKLAGGEQFF.

The gene calls are TRBV7-2 and TRBJ2-2; D perhaps matches TRBD2 (7 bases). Trimming cost V 2 bases and J 2 bases, with 24 bases left between them. There are 20 residues in the CDR3. Germline CDR1 is SGHTA and CDR2 is FQGNSA. In DNA form, the CDR3 reads TGTGCCAGCAGCTTAATGATGGGGGGGCTGGTTACCCTTAACACCGGGGAGCTGTTTTTT. Its translation: CASSLMMGGLVTLNTGELFF.

This chain links TRBV28 with TRBJ2-4; 7 nucleotides match TRBD1. CDR1 and CDR2 (germline): MDHEN, SYDVKM. The ends lost 7 bases at V and 8 bases at J; junction bases unmatched: 8. The CDR3 sequence is 13 residues long. CDR3 coding DNA: TGTGCCAGCACCGAGGGACAGTCCGACATTCAGTACTTC. Its translation: CASTEGQSDIQYF.

The V gene is TRBV20-1, the J gene TRBJ2-5; D perhaps matches TRBD1 (7 bases). Per the germline V gene, CDR1 is DFQATT and CDR2 is SNEGSKA (reference sequence). The length of the CDR3 is 14 residues. Here the CDR3 DNA reads TGCATCCAAGGAGGGGGCGCATTCCAAGAGACCCAGTACTTC. The encoded protein is CIQGGGAFQETQYF.

The chain has TRBV6-2 or TRBV6-3 and TRBJ1-2, with a tentative D call TRBD1 (5 bases). Germline V lookup: CDR1 MNHEY, CDR2 SVGEGT. This CDR3 spans 12 amino acids. The V gene lost 8 bases and the J gene lost 1 base, with 8 bases spanning the gap. CDR3 sequence: CASRGFNYGYTF. Written as DNA, the CDR3 is TGTGCCAGCCGGGGCTTTAACTATGGCTACACCTTC.